The source of this T cell receptor (beta chain) is a study of T cell changes during pregnancy in multiple sclerosis. This clone occurred once. The method was immunoSEQ multiplex PCR; TCRdb's version includes in-frame clones alone and lacks a portion of them. The table shows 95,000 to 150,000 clones, with 90% to 95% occurring only once. This CDR3 region has 17 residues. Sequences were derived from peripheral blood, sampled before pregnancy. This sequence joins TRBV21-1 and TRBJ1-3. TRBV21-1 is a known pseudogene. This sequence was found in a female donor with multiple sclerosis, enrolled in a pregnancy study. In nucleotides, the CDR3 is TGTGCCAGCAGCAAATCAAGGCGGGCCAACTCTGGAAACACCATATATTTT. Protein: CASSKSRRANSGNTIYF.